Listed below are T cell receptor beta chains from one sample, sequenced in a study of CD8+ T cells in alopecia areata. This table comes from immunoSEQ multiplex PCR, and its TCRdb copy is limited to in-frame clones, with some not included. The repertoire consists of approximately 210,000 clones, with around 66% occurring once and the leading ten covering 3.5% to 5%. The sample was CD4+ T cells sorted from blood, taken at week 4, from a patient treated with tofacitinib. The receptors stem from a human donor with alopecia areata. Each CDR3 is given with its conserved first and last residue. A D gene is named only where the DNA matches it firmly. Size is stated for part of the rows, as once, few or many counts, or as a class when the clone is expanded.

D gene	J gene	V gene	clone size	CDR3 protein	CDR3 DNA
NA	TRBJ2-5	TRBV4-3	NA	CASSQDSGGWGTQYF	TGCGCCAGCAGCCAAGATTCGGGGGGCTGGGGGACCCAGTACTTC
NA	TRBJ2-7	TRBV19	few	CASSSGLSSYEQYF	TGTGCCAGTAGTTCGGGACTGAGCTCCTACGAGCAGTACTTC
NA	TRBJ2-5	TRBV2	NA	CASSEDGQETQYF	TGTGCCAGCAGTGAAGATGGCCAAGAGACCCAGTACTTC
NA	TRBJ1-5	TRBV30	NA	CAWSVRWGAGQPQHF	TGTGCCTGGAGTGTACGTTGGGGGGCGGGACAGCCCCAGCATTTT
NA	TRBJ2-7	TRBV27	NA	CASSWSGSAPGEQYF	TGTGCCAGCAGTTGGTCAGGTTCCGCTCCGGGCGAGCAGTACTTC
NA	TRBJ2-2	TRBV30	few	CAWSVLAVNTGELFF	TGTGCCTGGAGTGTACTGGCGGTGAACACCGGGGAGCTGTTTTTT
NA	TRBJ2-7	TRBV5-6	NA	CASSLDYEQYF	TGTGCCAGCAGCTTGGACTACGAGCAGTACTTC
NA	TRBJ2-1	TRBV4-2	NA	CASSQDRSSYNEQFF	TGTGCCAGCAGCCAAGATCGGAGCTCCTACAATGAGCAGTTCTTC
NA	TRBJ1-2	TRBV5-1	NA	CASSLNLGTYGYTF	TGCGCCAGCAGCTTGAACTTGGGTACCTATGGCTACACCTTC
NA	TRBJ2-2	TRBV18	NA	CASSPPRLRNTGELFF	TGTGCCAGCTCACCACCGCGACTACGGAACACCGGGGAGCTGTTTTTT
NA	TRBJ2-3	TRBV18	few	CASSPPTGRVAQYF	TGTGCCAGCTCACCACCAACGGGGCGAGTGGCGCAGTATTTT
NA	TRBJ2-3	TRBV29-1	NA	CSVGLRGADTQYF	TGCAGCGTTGGGTTGAGGGGCGCAGATACGCAGTATTTT
NA	TRBJ1-4	TRBV6-5	few	CASSYLRFEKLFF	TGTGCCAGCAGTTACTTGCGTTTTGAAAAACTGTTTTTT
NA	TRBJ1-1	TRBV29-1	NA	CSVGGGPRTEAFF	TGCAGCGTTGGCGGGGGGCCTAGAACTGAAGCTTTCTTT
NA	TRBJ1-6	TRBV29-1	NA	CSVRGGGNSPLHF	TGCAGCGTGAGGGGCGGGGGGAATTCACCCCTCCACTTT
TRBD1	TRBJ1-5	TRBV10-3	few	CAIGERTGPNQPQHF	TGTGCCATCGGAGAACGGACAGGGCCTAATCAGCCCCAGCATTTT
NA	TRBJ2-7	TRBV7-9	few	CASSSLGYEQYF	TGTGCCAGCAGCTCCCTCGGGTACGAGCAGTACTTC
TRBD1	TRBJ2-7	TRBV7-2	NA	CASSRDSSYEQYF	TGTGCCAGCAGCCGGGACAGCTCCTACGAGCAGTACTTC
NA	TRBJ1-6	TRBV5-8	NA	CASSGGGTENSPLHF	TGTGCCAGCAGCGGGGGAGGTACGGAAAATTCACCCCTCCACTTT
TRBD1	TRBJ1-4	TRBV27	NA	CASRTGTGVEKLFF	TGTGCCAGCAGGACCGGGACAGGGGTAGAAAAACTGTTTTTT
NA	TRBJ2-2	TRBV25-1	NA	CASSEFRDAGELFF	TGTGCCAGCAGTGAATTCCGGGATGCCGGGGAGCTGTTTTTT
TRBD2	TRBJ2-1	TRBV28	NA	CASSPGLAGPNEQFF	TGTGCCAGCAGTCCCGGACTAGCGGGGCCCAATGAGCAGTTCTTC
NA	TRBJ1-1	TRBV11-2	few	CASSLDTGNTEAFF	TGTGCCAGCAGCTTAGATACAGGAAACACTGAAGCTTTCTTT
NA	TRBJ2-3	TRBV7-2	NA	CASSFYGFSGDTQYF	TGTGCCAGCAGCTTTTACGGGTTTTCGGGCGATACGCAGTATTTT
NA	TRBJ2-2	TRBV7-7	NA	CASSSGTPNTGELFF	TGTGCTAGCAGCTCCGGGACCCCGAACACCGGGGAGCTGTTTTTT
NA	TRBJ1-2	TRBV5-1	few	CASSPAQPEGYTF	TGCGCCAGCAGTCCGGCACAGCCAGAGGGCTACACCTTC
NA	TRBJ1-1	TRBV4-2	NA	CASSQDAWGFRSTEAFF	TGTGCCAGCAGCCAAGATGCGTGGGGGTTTAGGTCCACTGAAGCTTTCTTT
NA	TRBJ2-3	TRBV5-1	NA	CASSEAVSTDTQYF	TGCGCCAGCAGTGAGGCAGTTAGCACAGATACGCAGTATTTT
TRBD2	TRBJ2-1	TRBV2	medium-sized	CASSGDYHNEQFF	TGTGCCAGCAGTGGGGACTACCACAATGAGCAGTTCTTC
NA	TRBJ2-7	TRBV27	NA	CASSLDPGLYEQYF	TGTGCCAGCAGTTTGGACCCCGGGCTTTACGAGCAGTACTTC
NA	TRBJ1-2	TRBV5-1	NA	CASSLRQNLNYGYTF	TGCGCCAGCAGCTTGCGACAGAACCTGAACTATGGCTACACCTTC
TRBD2	TRBJ2-1	TRBV18	few	CASSPGTSARNEQFF	TGTGCCAGCTCTCCCGGGACTAGCGCTCGTAATGAGCAGTTCTTC
NA	TRBJ2-5	TRBV6-6	NA	CASGTGTLAGTQYF	TGTGCCAGCGGGACCGGGACGCTGGCGGGGACCCAGTACTTC
NA	TRBJ1-1	TRBV25-1	NA	CASSQGYTANTEAFF	TGTGCCAGCAGCCAGGGATACACAGCGAACACTGAAGCTTTCTTT
TRBD2	TRBJ2-5	TRBV7-9	NA	CASSLYGLAKETQYF	TGTGCCAGCAGCTTATACGGACTAGCGAAGGAGACCCAGTACTTC
TRBD1	TRBJ1-6	TRBV15	few	CATSRGQGRNSPLHF	TGTGCCACCAGCAGGGGACAGGGACGGAATTCACCCCTCCACTTT
NA	TRBJ2-7	TRBV29-1	few	CSVDWGDEQYF	TGCAGCGTTGATTGGGGGGACGAGCAGTACTTC
NA	TRBJ2-1	TRBV7-9	NA	CASSPQGGGNEQFF	TGTGCCAGCAGCCCCCAGGGGGGTGGGAATGAGCAGTTCTTC
NA	TRBJ2-7	TRBV11-2	NA	CASSSYRGQLREQYF	TGTGCCAGCAGCTCCTACAGAGGCCAATTGCGCGAGCAGTACTTC
TRBD1	TRBJ2-1	TRBV30	NA	CAWSGQGAHEQFF	TGTGCCTGGAGCGGACAGGGTGCACACGAGCAGTTCTTC
NA	TRBJ1-6	TRBV27	NA	CASSLPPGRNNSPLHF	TGTGCCAGCAGTTTGCCCCCGGGACGGAATAATTCACCCCTCCACTTT